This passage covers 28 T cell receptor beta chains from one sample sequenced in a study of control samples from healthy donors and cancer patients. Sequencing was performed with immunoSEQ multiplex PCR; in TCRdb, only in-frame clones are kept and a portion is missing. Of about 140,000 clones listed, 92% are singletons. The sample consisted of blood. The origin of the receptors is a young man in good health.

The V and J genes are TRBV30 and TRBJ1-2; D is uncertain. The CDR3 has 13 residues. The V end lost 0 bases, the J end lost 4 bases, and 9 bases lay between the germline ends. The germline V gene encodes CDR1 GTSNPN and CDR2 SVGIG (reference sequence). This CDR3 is CAWSVGVFYGYTF. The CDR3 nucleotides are TGTGCCTGGAGTGTTGGAGTCTTCTATGGCTACACCTTC. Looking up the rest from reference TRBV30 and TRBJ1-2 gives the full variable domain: SQTIHQWPATLVQPVGSPLSLECTVEGTSNPNLYWYRQAAGRGLQLLFYSVGIGQISSEVPQNLSASRPQDRQFILSSKKLLLSDSGFYLCAWSVGVFYGYTFGSGTRLTVV.

The CDR3 is CASSFGQGPYTEAFF. In DNA form, the CDR3 reads TGTGCCAGCAGCTTCGGACAGGGTCCCTACACTGAAGCTTTCTTT. The V call is TRBV5-4, the J call TRBJ1-1; 8 nucleotides line up with TRBD1. Per the germline V gene, CDR1 is SGHNT and CDR2 is YYREEE (reference sequence). V lost 2 bases and J lost 3; bases outside the gene matches: 6. The CDR3 has 15 amino acids. Drawing the rest from reference TRBV5-4 and TRBJ1-1, the complete variable domain is ETGVTQSPTHLIKTRGQQVTLRCSSQSGHNTVSWYQQALGQGPQFIFQYYREEENGRGNFPPRFSGLQFPNYSSELNVNALELDDSALYLCASSFGQGPYTEAFFGQGTRLTVV.

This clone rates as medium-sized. The CDR3 sequence is CASSEGSNTEAFF. The CDR3, as DNA: TGTGCCAGCAGTGAAGGGTCGAACACTGAAGCTTTCTTT. V usage is TRBV6-4 and J usage is TRBJ1-1; no clear D gene. Germline CDR1 reads MRHNA; CDR2 reads SNTAGT. The ends were cut back, 3 bases at V and 1 base at J, with 6 bases in the middle. The CDR3 sequence is 13 residues long.

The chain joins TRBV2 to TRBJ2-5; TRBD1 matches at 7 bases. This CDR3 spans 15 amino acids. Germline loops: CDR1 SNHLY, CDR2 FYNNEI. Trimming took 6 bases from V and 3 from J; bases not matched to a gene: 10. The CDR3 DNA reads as TGTGCCAGCAGGAGGGACAGACGAATGGAAGAGACCCAGTACTTC. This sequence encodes CASRRDRRMEETQYF.

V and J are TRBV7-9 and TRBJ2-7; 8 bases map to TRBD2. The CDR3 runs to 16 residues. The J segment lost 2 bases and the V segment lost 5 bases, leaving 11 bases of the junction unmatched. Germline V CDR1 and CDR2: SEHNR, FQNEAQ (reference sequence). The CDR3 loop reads CASSTPTSGGTYEQYF. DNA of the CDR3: TGTGCCAGCAGCACCCCAACTAGCGGAGGAACCTACGAGCAGTACTTC.

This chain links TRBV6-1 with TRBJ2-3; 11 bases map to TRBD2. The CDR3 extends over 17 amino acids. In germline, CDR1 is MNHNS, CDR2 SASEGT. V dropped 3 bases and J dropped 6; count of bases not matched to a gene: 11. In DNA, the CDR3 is TGTGCCAGCAGTGACCTACTAGCGGGAGATCGGGTGGATACGCAGTATTTT. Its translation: CASSDLLAGDRVDTQYF.

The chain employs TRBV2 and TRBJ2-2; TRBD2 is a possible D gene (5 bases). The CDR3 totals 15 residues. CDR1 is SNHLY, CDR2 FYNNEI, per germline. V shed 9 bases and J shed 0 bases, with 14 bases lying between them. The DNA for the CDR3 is TGTGCCAGTGCTAAGAGCGGAACGAACACCGGGGAGCTGTTTTTT. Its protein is CASAKSGTNTGELFF.

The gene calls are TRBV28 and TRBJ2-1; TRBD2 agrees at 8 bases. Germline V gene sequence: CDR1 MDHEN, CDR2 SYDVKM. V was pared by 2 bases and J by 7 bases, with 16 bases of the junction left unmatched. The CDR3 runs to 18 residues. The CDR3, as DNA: TGTGCCAGCAGTTTACCGGGACTAGTGAAGATTCGCAAGAATGAGCAGTTCTTC. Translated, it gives CASSLPGLVKIRKNEQFF.

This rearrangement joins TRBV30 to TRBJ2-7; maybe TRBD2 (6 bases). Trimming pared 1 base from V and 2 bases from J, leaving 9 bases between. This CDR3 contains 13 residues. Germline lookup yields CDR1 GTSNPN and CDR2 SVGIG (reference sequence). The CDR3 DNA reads TGTGCCTGGAGTGGGGGGGTCCCCTACGAGCAGTACTTC. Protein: CAWSGGVPYEQYF. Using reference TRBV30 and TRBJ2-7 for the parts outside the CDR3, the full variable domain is SQTIHQWPATLVQPVGSPLSLECTVEGTSNPNLYWYRQAAGRGLQLLFYSVGIGQISSEVPQNLSASRPQDRQFILSSKKLLLSDSGFYLCAWSGGVPYEQYFGPGTRLTVT.

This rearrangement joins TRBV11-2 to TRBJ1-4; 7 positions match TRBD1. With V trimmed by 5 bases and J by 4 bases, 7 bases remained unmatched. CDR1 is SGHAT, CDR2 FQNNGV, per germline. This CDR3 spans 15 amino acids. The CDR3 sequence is CASSRSTGRNEKLFF. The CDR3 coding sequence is TGTGCCAGCAGCCGATCGACAGGGCGTAATGAAAAACTGTTTTTT.

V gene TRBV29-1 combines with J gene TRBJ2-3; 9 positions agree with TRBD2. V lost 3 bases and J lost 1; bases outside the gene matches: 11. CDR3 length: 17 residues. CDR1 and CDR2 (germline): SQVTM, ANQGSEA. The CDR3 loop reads CSVDKAGGRLGTDTQYF. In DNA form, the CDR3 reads TGCAGCGTTGATAAGGCGGGAGGGCGGTTGGGCACAGATACGCAGTATTTT.

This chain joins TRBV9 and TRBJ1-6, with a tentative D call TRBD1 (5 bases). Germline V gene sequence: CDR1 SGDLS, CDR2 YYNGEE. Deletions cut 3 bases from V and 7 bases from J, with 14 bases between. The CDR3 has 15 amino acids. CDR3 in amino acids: CASSAGGFLNSPLHF. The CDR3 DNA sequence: TGTGCCAGCAGCGCCGGGGGGTTTCTGAATTCACCCCTCCACTTT.

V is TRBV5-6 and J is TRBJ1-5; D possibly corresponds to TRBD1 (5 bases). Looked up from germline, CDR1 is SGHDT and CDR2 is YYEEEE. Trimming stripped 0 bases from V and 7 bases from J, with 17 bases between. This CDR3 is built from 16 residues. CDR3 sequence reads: CASSLANGAMNQPQHF. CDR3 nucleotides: TGTGCCAGCAGCTTGGCTAACGGGGCTATGAACCAGCCCCAGCATTTT.

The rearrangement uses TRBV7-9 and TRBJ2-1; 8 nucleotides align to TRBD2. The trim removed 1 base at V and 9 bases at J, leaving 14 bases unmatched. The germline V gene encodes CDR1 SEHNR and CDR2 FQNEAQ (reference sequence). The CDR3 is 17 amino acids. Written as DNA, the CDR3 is TGTGCCAGCAGCTTAGGGTTTCGGCTAGCGGGTTCGGGTGAGCAGTTCTTC. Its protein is CASSLGFRLAGSGEQFF.

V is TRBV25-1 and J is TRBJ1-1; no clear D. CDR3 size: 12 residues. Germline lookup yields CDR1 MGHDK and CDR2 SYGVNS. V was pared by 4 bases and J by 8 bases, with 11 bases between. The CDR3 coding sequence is TGTGCCAGCAGTGGTCAGAGGGCCGAAGCTTTCTTT. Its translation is CASSGQRAEAFF. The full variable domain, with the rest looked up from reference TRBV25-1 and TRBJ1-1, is EADIYQTPRYLVIGTGKKITLECSQTMGHDKMYWYQQDPGMELHLIHYSYGVNSTEKGDLSSESTVSRIRTEHFPLTLESARPSHTSQYLCASSGQRAEAFFGQGTRLTVV.

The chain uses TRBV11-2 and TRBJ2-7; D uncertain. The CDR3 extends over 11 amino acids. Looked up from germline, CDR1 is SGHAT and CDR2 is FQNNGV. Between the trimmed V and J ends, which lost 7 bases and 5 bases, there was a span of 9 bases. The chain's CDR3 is CASTLGHEQYF. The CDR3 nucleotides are TGTGCCAGCACCCTTGGGCACGAGCAGTACTTC.

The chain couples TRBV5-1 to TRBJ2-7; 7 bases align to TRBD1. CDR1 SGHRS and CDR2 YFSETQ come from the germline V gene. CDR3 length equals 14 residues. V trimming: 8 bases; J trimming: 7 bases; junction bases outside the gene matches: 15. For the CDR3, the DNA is TGCGCCAGTAGACGAACACAGGGGACGGGGGAGCAGTACTTC. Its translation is CASRRTQGTGEQYF.

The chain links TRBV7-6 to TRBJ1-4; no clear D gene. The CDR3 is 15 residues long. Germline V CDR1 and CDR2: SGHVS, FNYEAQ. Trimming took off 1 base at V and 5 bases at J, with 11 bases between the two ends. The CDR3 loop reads CASSLVSGINEKLFF. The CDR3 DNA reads TGTGCCAGCAGCTTAGTTTCGGGGATAAATGAAAAACTGTTTTTT.

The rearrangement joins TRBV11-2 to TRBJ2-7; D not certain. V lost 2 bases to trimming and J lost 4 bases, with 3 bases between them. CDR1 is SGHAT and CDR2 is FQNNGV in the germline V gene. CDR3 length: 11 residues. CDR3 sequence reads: CASSLFYEQYF. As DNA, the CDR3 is TGTGCCAGCAGCTTATTTTACGAGCAGTACTTC.

The CDR3 is CASSQDLRGANTYEQYF. Written as DNA, the CDR3 is TGCGCCAGCAGCCAAGATCTGCGGGGGGCTAACACATACGAGCAGTACTTC. The V and J genes are TRBV4-1 and TRBJ2-7; 8 bases agree with TRBD2. After removal of 0 bases from V and 4 bases from J, the junction contained 11 bases not matched to a gene. This CDR3 region has 17 residues. In germline, CDR1 is MGHRA, CDR2 YSYEKL.

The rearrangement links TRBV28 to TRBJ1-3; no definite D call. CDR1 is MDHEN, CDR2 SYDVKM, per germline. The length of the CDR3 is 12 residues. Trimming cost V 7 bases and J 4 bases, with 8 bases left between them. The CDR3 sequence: CASKGTGNTIYF. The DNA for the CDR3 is TGTGCCAGCAAGGGTACAGGAAACACCATATATTTT.

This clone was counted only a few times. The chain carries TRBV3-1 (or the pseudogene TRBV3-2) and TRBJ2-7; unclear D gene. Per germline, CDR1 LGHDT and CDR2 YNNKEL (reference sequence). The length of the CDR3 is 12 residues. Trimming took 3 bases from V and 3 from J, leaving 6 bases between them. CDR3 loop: CASSQPGYEQYF. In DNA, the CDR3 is TGTGCCAGCAGCCAGCCAGGCTACGAGCAGTACTTC.

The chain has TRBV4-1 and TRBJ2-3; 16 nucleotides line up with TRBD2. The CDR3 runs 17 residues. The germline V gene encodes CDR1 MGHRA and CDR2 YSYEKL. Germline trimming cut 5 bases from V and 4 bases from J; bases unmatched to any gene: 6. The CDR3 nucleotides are TGCGCCAGCAGCTACGGGACTAGCGGGAGGGGCGCAGATACGCAGTATTTT. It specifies CASSYGTSGRGADTQYF.

The chain's CDR3 is CASSLAAGGINYGYTF. The CDR3 DNA reads TGTGCCAGCAGCTTAGCCGCAGGGGGAATCAACTATGGCTACACCTTC. The rearrangement joins TRBV7-8 to TRBJ1-2, with 7 nucleotides matching TRBD1. The ends lost 0 bases at V and 2 bases at J; junction bases unmatched: 6. This CDR3 has 16 amino acids. Germline V gene lookup returns CDR1 SGHVS and CDR2 FQNEAQ. The variable domain in full, with the rest retrieved from reference TRBV7-8 and TRBJ1-2, is GAGVSQSPRYKVAKRGQDVALRCDPISGHVSLFWYQQALGQGPEFLTYFQNEAQLDKSGLPSDRFFAERPEGSVSTLKIQRTQQEDSAVYLCASSLAAGGINYGYTFGSGTRLTVV.

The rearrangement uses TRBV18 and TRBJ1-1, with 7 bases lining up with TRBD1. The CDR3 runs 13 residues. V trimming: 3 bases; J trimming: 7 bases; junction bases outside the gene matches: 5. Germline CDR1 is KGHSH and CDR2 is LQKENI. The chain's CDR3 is CASSPSRDSEAFF. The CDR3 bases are TGTGCCAGCTCACCGAGCCGGGACAGTGAAGCTTTCTTT. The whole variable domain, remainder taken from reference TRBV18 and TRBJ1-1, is NAGVMQNPRHLVRRRGQEARLRCSPMKGHSHVYWYRQLPEEGLKFMVYLQKENIIDESGMPKERFSAEFPKEGPSILRIQQVVRGDSAAYFCASSPSRDSEAFFGQGTRLTVV.

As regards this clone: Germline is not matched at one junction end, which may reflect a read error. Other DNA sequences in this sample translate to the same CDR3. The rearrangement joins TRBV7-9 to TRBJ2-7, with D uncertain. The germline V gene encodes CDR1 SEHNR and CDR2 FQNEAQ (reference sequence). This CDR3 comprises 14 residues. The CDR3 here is CASSRPLGSYEQYF. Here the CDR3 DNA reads TGCGCCAGCAGCCGCCCTCTAGGCTCCTACGAGCAGTACTTC.

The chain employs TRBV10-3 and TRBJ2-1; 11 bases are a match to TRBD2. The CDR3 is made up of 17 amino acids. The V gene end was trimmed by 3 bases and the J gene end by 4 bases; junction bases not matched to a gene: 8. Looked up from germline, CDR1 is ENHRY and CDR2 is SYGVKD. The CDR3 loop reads CAISDTSGTSGYNEQFF. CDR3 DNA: TGTGCCATCAGTGACACCTCCGGGACTAGCGGTTACAATGAGCAGTTCTTC.

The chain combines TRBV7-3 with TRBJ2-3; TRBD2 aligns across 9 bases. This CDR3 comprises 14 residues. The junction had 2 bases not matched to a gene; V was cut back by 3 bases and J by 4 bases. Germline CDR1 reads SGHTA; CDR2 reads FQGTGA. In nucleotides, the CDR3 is TGTGCCAGCAGCTTTAGCGGGAGCCCAGATACGCAGTATTTT. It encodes CASSFSGSPDTQYF.